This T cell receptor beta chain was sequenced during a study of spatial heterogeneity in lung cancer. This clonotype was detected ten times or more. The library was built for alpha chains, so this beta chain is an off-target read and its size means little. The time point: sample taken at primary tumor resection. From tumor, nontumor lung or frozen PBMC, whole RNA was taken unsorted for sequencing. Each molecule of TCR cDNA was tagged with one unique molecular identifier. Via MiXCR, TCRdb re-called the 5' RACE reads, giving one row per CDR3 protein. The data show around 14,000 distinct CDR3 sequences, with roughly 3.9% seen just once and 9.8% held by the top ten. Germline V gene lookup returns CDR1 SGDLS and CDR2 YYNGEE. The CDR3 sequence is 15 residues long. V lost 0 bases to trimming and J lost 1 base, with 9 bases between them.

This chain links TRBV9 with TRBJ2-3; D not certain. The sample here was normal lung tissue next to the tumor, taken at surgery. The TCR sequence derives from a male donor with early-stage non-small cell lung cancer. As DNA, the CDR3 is TGTGCCAGCAGCGTAGGGGAAGGCGGCACAGATACGCAGTATTTT. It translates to CASSVGEGGTDTQYF.